One and the same sample provided the 14 T cell receptor beta chains below, sequenced in a study of cytomegalovirus exposure and HLA in healthy donors (TCRdb year 2017). Receptor libraries were prepared by the immunoSEQ multiplex PCR assay. A mixture of 60 forward primers for TCR Vbeta segments and 13 reverse primers for TCR Jbeta segments was used in the multiplex PCR. This is the immuneACCESS table as TCRdb keeps it, with only in-frame sequences that have V and J called. A part of the clones is gone; compared with another copy, unresolved V genes explain less than half, and the rest is unexplained. This sample comprises approximately 110,000 clones, 13% to 15% of them detected only once. Of the sample, over 0.8% falls within the top ten clones. The sample taken for sequencing was PBMCs. The origin of the receptors is a female donor in good health and CMV-seronegative.

This clone showed up just a few times. Written as DNA, the CDR3 is TGTGCCTGGAGTGTACTTAGCGGGGCTTACAATGAGCAGTTCTTC. It encodes CAWSVLSGAYNEQFF. The chain recombines TRBV30 with TRBJ2-1; 8 bases agree with TRBD2. CDR1 and CDR2 from the germline V gene are GTSNPN and SVGIG (reference sequence). The CDR3 has 15 amino acids. The V segment lost 0 bases and the J segment 4 bases; nucleotides outside the gene matches: 5.

The chain couples TRBV29-1 to TRBJ2-2; 11 positions match TRBD2. There are 13 residues in the CDR3. From germline, CDR1 is SQVTM and CDR2 ANQGSEA. Trimming at V came to 8 bases and at J to 7 bases, leaving 6 bases not matched to a gene. The CDR3 protein is CSISGGAGGELFF. The CDR3 region has the DNA TGCAGCATTAGCGGGGGGGCCGGCGGGGAGCTGTTTTTT.

The V call is TRBV4-1, the J call TRBJ2-1, with D uncertain. Germline V gives CDR1 MGHRA, CDR2 YSYEKL. Trimming removed 1 base at V and 8 bases at J, with 12 bases between. The length of the CDR3 is 14 residues. CDR3: CASSQAPLSYEQFF. CDR3 DNA: TGCGCCAGCAGCCAAGCCCCCCTTAGCTATGAGCAGTTCTTC.

The count of this clone is one. This same CDR3 is encoded by further DNA sequences in the sample. The chain has TRBV29-1 and TRBJ2-7, with 7 bases aligning to TRBD1. CDR3 length: 13 residues. Looked up from germline, CDR1 is SQVTM and CDR2 is ANQGSEA. CDR3 bases: TGCAGTGTAAGGGGGCAACTCATCTACGAGCAGTACTTC. It yields the protein CSVRGQLIYEQYF.

This clone has a handful of counts. V gene TRBV19 combines with J gene TRBJ2-1; TRBD1 matches 11 bases. The V gene's germline CDR1 is LNHDA and CDR2 SQIVND (reference sequence). CDR3 size: 16 residues. After removal of 6 bases from V and 8 bases from J, the junction contained 12 bases not matched to a gene. The DNA of the CDR3 is TGTGCCAGTAGCGCCGAGAGGGACAGGGGGTCGGATGAGCAGTTCTTC. This codes for CASSAERDRGSDEQFF.

The sample holds a few counts of this clone. Other DNA sequences in the same sample also yield this CDR3. The V gene is TRBV6-5, the J gene TRBJ1-2; D remains ambiguous. Between the trimmed V and J ends, which lost 0 bases and 2 bases, there was a span of 4 bases. Germline lookup yields CDR1 MNHEY and CDR2 SVGAGI. The CDR3 sequence is 13 residues long. The CDR3 region is CASSYSRNYGYTF. The CDR3 coding sequence is TGTGCCAGCAGTTACTCGAGGAACTATGGCTACACCTTC.

This clone showed up just a few times. The CDR3 is CASSFRTGWETGELFF. CDR3 nucleotide sequence: TGTGCCAGCAGCTTCAGAACAGGGTGGGAGACCGGGGAGCTGTTTTTT. The J gene is TRBJ2-2, the V gene TRBV5-4, with D possibly TRBD1 on 6 matching bases. V lost 2 bases, J lost 5 bases, and 16 bases lay in between. The CDR3 has 16 amino acids. Germline CDR1 reads SGHNT; CDR2 reads YYREEE (reference sequence).

The chain couples TRBV5-6 to TRBJ2-1, with D possibly TRBD1 on 6 matching bases. The CDR3 is 12 residues long. The germline V gene encodes CDR1 SGHDT and CDR2 YYEEEE. V was pared by 4 bases and J by 8 bases, with 10 bases between. CDR3 DNA: TGTGCCAGCAGCCAACAGGGTTATGAGCAGTTCTTC. Amino acids: CASSQQGYEQFF.

V is TRBV12-5 and J is TRBJ2-3; D gene unclear. This CDR3 region has 16 residues. With 6 bases removed from V and 2 bases from J, the gap between germline ends came to 18 bases. CDR1 is LGHNT and CDR2 is FRNRAP in the germline V gene. The CDR3 loop reads CASGPSLEYFTDTQYF. CDR3 sequence (DNA): TGTGCTAGTGGCCCTTCCTTGGAGTATTTCACAGATACGCAGTATTTT.

This clone was recorded once. A read error may produce the germline difference seen at one junction end. The rearrangement links TRBV5-1 to TRBJ2-7; D is unresolved. This CDR3 spans 11 amino acids. Germline assignment: CDR1 SGHRS and CDR2 YFSETQ. The DNA for the CDR3 is TGCGCCAGCAGCTTGGGGTTCGAGACTTCCTTC. It encodes CASSLGFETSF.

This clone was found a few times. The chain couples TRBV29-1 to TRBJ1-1; tentative D call: TRBD1 (5 bases). Germline loops: CDR1 SQVTM, CDR2 ANQGSEA. Trimming removed 7 bases from V and 1 base from J, with 13 bases in between. The CDR3 contains 13 residues. The CDR3 protein is CSGRQRGNTEAFF. The DNA of the CDR3 is TGCAGCGGTAGACAGAGAGGGAACACTGAAGCTTTCTTT.

This clone came up a few times. The chain combines TRBV4-1 with TRBJ1-3, with TRBD1 matching over 8 bases. This CDR3 is 20 amino acids long. The junction had 16 bases not matched to a gene; V was cut back by 2 bases and J by 1 base. CDR1 and CDR2 from the germline V gene are MGHRA and YSYEKL. The CDR3 nucleotides are TGCGCCAGCAGCCAACACAACGGACAGGGTTCTTACCTATCTGGAAACACCATATATTTT. This codes for CASSQHNGQGSYLSGNTIYF.

The gene calls are TRBV5-1 and TRBJ1-4, with 9 bases matching TRBD1. V lost 2 bases to trimming and J lost 8 bases; unmatched junction nucleotides: 7. The CDR3 contains 15 residues. Per the germline V gene, CDR1 is SGHRS and CDR2 is YFSETQ. CDR3 bases: TGCGCCAGCAGCTTATTGGGACAGGGCCGAGAAAAACTGTTTTTT. Translating gives CASSLLGQGREKLFF.

In its sample, this clone was seen a few times. The chain links TRBV6-4 to TRBJ2-2; D remains unclear. The CDR3 has 13 amino acids. The V end was cut by 0 bases, the J end by 4 bases, with 3 bases between. Germline CDR1 and CDR2: MRHNA and SNTAGT. The CDR3 sequence is CASSDSSTGELFF. DNA of the CDR3: TGTGCCAGCAGTGACTCTAGCACCGGGGAGCTGTTTTTT.